A selection of T cell receptor beta chains follows, all from one sample in a study of T cell responses to AZD1222 COVID-19 vaccine. Only in-frame clones appear in the TCRdb table, and some are missing; sequencing was by immunoSEQ multiplex PCR. The table lists roughly 150,000 clones, 92% of them singletons. The sequencing used peripheral blood, collected 28 days after the second AZD1222 dose. The origin of the receptors is an adult who received the AZD1222 COVID-19 vaccine. CDR3s include the opening cysteine and the closing phenylalanine or tryptophan. The D gene is left open where the match is weak. Clone sizes are given selectively: once, few, many, or a class where the clone is expanded.

v_call	d_call	clone_size	j_call	cdr3_aa	cdr3_nt
TRBV6-5	TRBD1	.	TRBJ1-6	CASRQGVDSPLHF	TGTGCCAGCCGACAGGGGGTGGATTCACCCCTCCACTTT
TRBV15	.	.	TRBJ1-1	CATSSDEGHTEAFF	TGTGCCACCAGCAGCGACGAGGGGCACACTGAAGCTTTCTTT
TRBV24-1	.	.	TRBJ1-1	CATSGDGTEAFF	TGTGCCACCAGTGGAGATGGGACTGAAGCTTTCTTT
TRBV30	.	.	TRBJ1-6	CAWSPRAGYNSPLHF	TGTGCCTGGAGTCCCAGGGCCGGGTATAATTCACCCCTCCACTTT
TRBV5-1	.	.	TRBJ2-2	CASSLVTGRGTGELFF	TGCGCCAGCAGCTTGGTGACTGGCCGGGGAACCGGGGAGCTGTTTTTT
TRBV3-1/TRBV3-2	.	.	TRBJ1-1	CASSPRVAHTEAFF	TGTGCCAGCAGCCCCAGGGTGGCTCACACTGAAGCTTTCTTT
TRBV28	TRBD1	few	TRBJ1-5	CASSFGTGGYSNQPQHF	TGTGCCAGCAGTTTCGGGACAGGCGGTTATAGCAATCAGCCCCAGCATTTT
TRBV7-6	TRBD2	.	TRBJ2-1	CASSSTSGRGEQFF	TGTGCCAGCAGCTCAACTAGCGGGAGGGGAGAGCAGTTCTTC
TRBV18	.	.	TRBJ2-6	CASSPLSGLEFSGANVLTF	TGTGCCAGCTCACCACTCTCGGGTCTCGAGTTCTCTGGGGCCAACGTCCTGACTTTC
TRBV6-5	.	.	TRBJ1-2	CASSYLGSNYGYTF	TGTGCCAGCAGTTACCTGGGTTCTAACTATGGCTACACCTTC
TRBV4-1	.	.	TRBJ2-4	CASSQLGPLNIQYF	TGCGCCAGCAGCCAACTCGGGCCCTTAAACATTCAGTACTTC
TRBV9	TRBD1	once	TRBJ2-7	CASGDLDRGGEQYF	TGTGCCAGCGGTGATCTCGACAGGGGAGGCGAGCAGTACTTC
TRBV6-5	.	.	TRBJ1-1	CASRLNTEAFF	TGTGCCAGCAGGCTGAACACTGAAGCTTTCTTT
TRBV10-3	.	once	TRBJ2-7	CAISILGTGHEQYF	TGTGCCATCAGTATCCTAGGTACCGGCCACGAGCAGTACTTC
TRBV6-2/TRBV6-3	.	.	TRBJ1-2	CASSRVDGGYTF	TGTGCCAGCAGCCGGGTAGACGGTGGCTACACCTTC
TRBV7-3	TRBD1	.	TRBJ1-2	CASSSTGGSDGYTF	TGTGCCAGCAGCTCCACAGGGGGCTCCGATGGCTACACCTTC
TRBV3-1/TRBV3-2	TRBD1	.	TRBJ2-1	CANSGQGEYNEQFF	TGTGCCAACTCGGGACAGGGAGAGTACAATGAGCAGTTCTTC
TRBV5-6	.	.	TRBJ2-6	CASSAPPGANVLTF	TGTGCCAGCAGCGCCCCTCCGGGGGCCAACGTCCTGACTTTC
TRBV28	.	.	TRBJ2-6	CASKGASSGANVLTF	TGTGCCAGCAAAGGGGCTTCGTCTGGGGCCAACGTCCTGACTTTC
TRBV5-1	TRBD2	.	TRBJ2-1	CASSLEGLAYNEQFF	TGCGCCAGCAGCTTGGAGGGACTAGCGTACAATGAGCAGTTCTTC
TRBV5-1	TRBD1	once	TRBJ2-2	CASERGTGANTGELFF	TGCGCCAGCGAACGGGGGACAGGCGCGAACACCGGGGAGCTGTTTTTT
TRBV4-3	.	.	TRBJ1-6	CASSQELGRDNSPLHF	TGCGCCAGCAGCCAAGAACTCGGACGGGATAATTCACCCCTCCACTTT
TRBV19	.	.	TRBJ2-3	CASSINRAGADTQYF	TGTGCCAGTAGTATAAACAGGGCGGGCGCAGATACGCAGTATTTT
TRBV5-1	TRBD1	.	TRBJ1-2	CASSTDRGTHGYTF	TGCGCCAGCAGTACGGACAGGGGCACTCATGGCTACACCTTC
TRBV5-1	TRBD1	once	TRBJ2-1	CASSGTGDSSYNEQFF	TGCGCCAGCAGCGGGACAGGGGATAGCTCCTACAATGAGCAGTTCTTC
TRBV5-4	TRBD1	.	TRBJ1-2	CASSINRGPGYGYTF	TGTGCCAGCAGTATCAACAGGGGTCCTGGCTATGGCTACACCTTC
TRBV6-1	.	.	TRBJ1-5	CASSERGGSNQPQHF	TGTGCCAGCAGTGAACGAGGAGGTAGCAATCAGCCCCAGCATTTT
TRBV5-6	.	.	TRBJ1-2	CASSPRLGDYGYTF	TGTGCCAGCAGCCCGAGATTGGGGGACTATGGCTACACCTTC
TRBV12-3/TRBV12-4	.	once	TRBJ1-1	CASSLATQVEAFF	TGTGCCAGCAGTTTAGCTACGCAGGTTGAAGCTTTCTTT
TRBV4-1	TRBD1	.	TRBJ1-1	CASSQQTGLNTEAFF	TGCGCCAGCAGCCAACAGACAGGGCTCAACACTGAAGCTTTCTTT
TRBV6-5	.	.	TRBJ1-6	CASSFDYPRTSLHF	TGTGCCAGCAGCTTTGATTACCCCAGGACATCGCTCCACTTT
TRBV19	TRBD2	once	TRBJ2-7	CASSIRRELTYEQYF	TGTGCCAGTAGTATAAGGCGGGAGTTGACCTACGAGCAGTACTTC
TRBV7-2	.	few	TRBJ1-2	CASSLGGGATSGYTF	TGTGCCAGCAGCTTAGGTGGAGGGGCTACATCTGGCTACACCTTC
TRBV4-1	.	once	TRBJ1-3	CASSPDGDTASGNTIYF	TGCGCCAGCAGCCCCGACGGGGACACGGCCTCTGGAAACACCATATATTTT
TRBV29-1	TRBD1	.	TRBJ1-2	CSVEDQTGFAGYTF	TGCAGCGTTGAAGATCAGACAGGGTTTGCTGGCTACACCTTC
TRBV14	.	.	TRBJ1-4	CASSQENFGTPTNEKLFF	TGTGCCAGCAGCCAAGAAAACTTTGGGACGCCGACTAATGAAAAACTGTTTTTT
TRBV7-2	.	.	TRBJ1-1	CASSSADTRNTEAFF	TGTGCCAGCAGCTCCGCGGACACTCGAAACACTGAAGCTTTCTTT
TRBV10-3	TRBD1	.	TRBJ1-1	CAISGTGGTTEAFF	TGTGCCATCAGTGGAACAGGGGGGACCACTGAAGCTTTCTTT
TRBV19	.	.	TRBJ1-2	CASSIAPTDSYGYTF	TGTGCCAGTAGTATAGCCCCGACGGATTCCTATGGCTACACCTTC
TRBV5-8	TRBD1	.	TRBJ1-4	CASRQGTNEKLFF	TGTGCCAGCCGACAGGGAACTAATGAAAAACTGTTTTTT
TRBV6-1	.	.	TRBJ1-1	CASSEASGNTEAFF	TGTGCCAGCAGTGAAGCGTCGGGGAACACTGAAGCTTTCTTT
TRBV18	TRBD1	.	TRBJ2-1	CASSPGQGAYNEQFF	TGTGCCAGCTCCCCCGGACAGGGGGCTTACAATGAGCAGTTCTTC
TRBV7-9	.	once	TRBJ1-5	CASSQVGGQPQHF	TGTGCCAGCAGCCAGGTTGGCGGTCAGCCCCAGCATTTT
TRBV6-5	TRBD2	.	TRBJ2-1	CASSPGQAGNEQFF	TGTGCCAGCAGTCCGGGCCAAGCGGGGAATGAGCAGTTCTTC
TRBV19	TRBD1	.	TRBJ2-6	CASSPWGDRASGANVLTF	TGTGCCAGTAGTCCCTGGGGGGACAGGGCCTCTGGGGCCAACGTCCTGACTTTC
TRBV6-1	.	.	TRBJ1-2	CASSEYSGVANYGYTF	TGTGCCAGCAGTGAATATTCAGGGGTAGCTAACTATGGCTACACCTTC